The text below deals with one T cell receptor beta chain. Its antigen is undetermined. Only in-frame clones appear in the TCRdb table, and some are missing; sequencing was by immunoSEQ multiplex PCR. The sample gives around 54,000 clones, about 89% of which show up once; roughly 1.4% is in the top ten. Noted time point: week 23, last vaccination. Vaccination comprised doses that each held 300 ug of mutant IDH1 20-mer peptide, plus topical imiquimod. This record belongs to a study of a mutant IDH1 vaccine in newly diagnosed glioma. Study results and caveats: Apparently, pseudoprogression bore no relation to changes among the top peripheral T cell clonotypes.

The material was PBMCs, obtained from a glioma patient whose treatment included an IDH1 peptide vaccine. This TCR was sampled from a man in his forties with glioma.

CDR3 DNA sequence: TGTGCCAGTAGTATGGGATGGGGGAACACAGATACGCAGTATTTT. It codes for CASSMGWGNTDTQYF. This sequence joins TRBV19 and TRBJ2-3; perhaps D is TRBD1 or TRBD2 (5 bases each). The CDR3 has 15 amino acids. V was pared by 3 bases and J by 2 bases, with 12 bases between. From germline, CDR1 is LNHDA and CDR2 SQIVND (reference sequence).